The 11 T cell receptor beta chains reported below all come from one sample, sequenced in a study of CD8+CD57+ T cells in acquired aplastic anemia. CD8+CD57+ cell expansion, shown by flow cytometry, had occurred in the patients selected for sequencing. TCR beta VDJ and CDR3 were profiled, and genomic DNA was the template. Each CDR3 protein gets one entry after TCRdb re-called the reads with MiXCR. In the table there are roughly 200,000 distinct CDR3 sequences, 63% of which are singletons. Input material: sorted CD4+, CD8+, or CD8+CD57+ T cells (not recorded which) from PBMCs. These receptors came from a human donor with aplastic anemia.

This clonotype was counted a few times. The CDR3, as DNA: TGTGCCAGCAGTTTATCTGGGACGACTGAAGCTTTCTTT. This translates into CASSLSGTTEAFF. The chain joins TRBV27 to TRBJ1-1; TRBD1 is a possible D gene (5 bases). The germline CDR1 and CDR2 sequences are MNHEY and SMNVEV (reference sequence). V gave up 0 bases and J gave up 5 bases, with 7 bases separating them. There are 13 residues in the CDR3.

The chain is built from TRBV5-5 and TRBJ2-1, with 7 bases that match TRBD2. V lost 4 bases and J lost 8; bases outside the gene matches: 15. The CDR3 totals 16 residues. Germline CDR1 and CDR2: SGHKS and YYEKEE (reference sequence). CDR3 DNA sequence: TGTGCCAGCAGCCCCGAGTCCCGCGGGGGACTGCATGAGCAGTTCTTC. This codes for CASSPESRGGLHEQFF.

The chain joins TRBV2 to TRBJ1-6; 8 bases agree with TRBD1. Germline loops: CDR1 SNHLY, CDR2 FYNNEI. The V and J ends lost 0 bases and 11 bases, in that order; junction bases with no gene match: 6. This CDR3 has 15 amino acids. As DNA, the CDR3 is TGTGCCAGCAGTGAAGCCGGGACAGGATACGCACCCCTCCACTTT. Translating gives CASSEAGTGYAPLHF.

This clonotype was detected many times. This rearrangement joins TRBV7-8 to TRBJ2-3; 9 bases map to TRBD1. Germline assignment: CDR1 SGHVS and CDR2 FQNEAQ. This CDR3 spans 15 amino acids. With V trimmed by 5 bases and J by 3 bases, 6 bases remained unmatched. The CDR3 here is CASSRGTGRTDTQYF. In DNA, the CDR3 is TGTGCCAGCAGCCGCGGGACAGGGAGGACAGATACGCAGTATTTT.

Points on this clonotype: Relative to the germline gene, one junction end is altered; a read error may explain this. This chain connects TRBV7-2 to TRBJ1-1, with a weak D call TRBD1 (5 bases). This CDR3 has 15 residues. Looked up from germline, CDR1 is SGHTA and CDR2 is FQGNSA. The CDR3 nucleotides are TGTGCCAGCAGCTTAGTTCGGGGGTCGAACACTGGAGCTTTCTTT. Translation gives CASSLVRGSNTGAFF.

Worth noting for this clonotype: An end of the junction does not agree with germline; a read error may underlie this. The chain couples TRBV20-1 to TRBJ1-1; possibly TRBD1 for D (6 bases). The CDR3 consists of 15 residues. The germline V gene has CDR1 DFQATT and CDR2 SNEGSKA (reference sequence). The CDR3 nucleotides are TGCAGGGCTAGGGATGAACAGGGAGGAAGCACTGAAGCTTTCTTT. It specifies CRARDEQGGSTEAFF.

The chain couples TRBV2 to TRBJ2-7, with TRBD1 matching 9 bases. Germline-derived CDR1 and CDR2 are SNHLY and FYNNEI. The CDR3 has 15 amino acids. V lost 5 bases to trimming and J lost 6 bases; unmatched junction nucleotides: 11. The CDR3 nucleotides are TGTGCCAGCAGTTTTCTCGGACAGGGGCTGGTCGAGCAGTACTTC. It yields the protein CASSFLGQGLVEQYF.

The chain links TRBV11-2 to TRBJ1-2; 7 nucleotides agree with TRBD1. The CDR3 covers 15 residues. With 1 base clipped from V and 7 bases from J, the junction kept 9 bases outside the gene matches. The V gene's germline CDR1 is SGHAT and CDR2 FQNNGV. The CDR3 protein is CASSLGGTVPGGYTF. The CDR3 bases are TGTGCCAGCAGCTTAGGGGGGACAGTCCCTGGTGGCTACACCTTC.

The CDR3 DNA reads as TGTGCCAGCCGAATAGGGAGGGGTAATCAGCCCCAGCATTTT. Translated, it gives CASRIGRGNQPQHF. V is TRBV6-5 and J is TRBJ1-5, with D tentatively TRBD1 (5 bases). Germline V gene data show CDR1 as MNHEY and CDR2 as SVGAGI. The CDR3 consists of 14 residues. V lost 8 bases to trimming and J lost 4 bases, with 15 bases between them.

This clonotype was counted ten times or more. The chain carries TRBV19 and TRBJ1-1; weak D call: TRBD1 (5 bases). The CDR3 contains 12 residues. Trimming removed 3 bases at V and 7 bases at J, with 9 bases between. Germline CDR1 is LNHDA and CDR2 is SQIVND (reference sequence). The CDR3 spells CASSIGHLEAFF. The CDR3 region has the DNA TGTGCCAGTAGTATCGGACACCTTGAAGCTTTCTTT.

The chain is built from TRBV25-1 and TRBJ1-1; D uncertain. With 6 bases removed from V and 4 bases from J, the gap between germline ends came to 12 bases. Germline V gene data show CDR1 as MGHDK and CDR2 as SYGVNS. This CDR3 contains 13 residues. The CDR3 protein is CASRRGPVTEAFF. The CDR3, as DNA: TGTGCCAGCAGGAGAGGGCCGGTCACTGAAGCTTTCTTT.